This TCR beta chain was found in a study of T cell responses to AZD1222 COVID-19 vaccine. Findings and caveats of the study: Possibly, clonal diversity was underestimated; donors were largely white British and included more females.

On this clone: Its antigen is currently unknown.

Clones were sequenced by immunoSEQ multiplex PCR, and TCRdb holds only the in-frame ones, with some missing. The sample yields over 95,000 clones, approximately 90% seen once. This receptor was identified in an adult in good health. Sequenced material: peripheral blood, taken on day 0 of AZD1222 vaccination.

Written as DNA, the CDR3 is TGTGCCAGCAGCTTAGGCGGGACAAGTAATCAGCCCCAGCATTTT. Amino acids: CASSLGGTSNQPQHF. The chain employs TRBV7-2 and TRBJ1-5, with D possibly matching TRBD1 (6 bases). The CDR3 covers 15 residues. The V end was cut by 1 base, the J end by 4 bases, with 11 bases between. Germline V gene data show CDR1 as SGHTA and CDR2 as FQGNSA.